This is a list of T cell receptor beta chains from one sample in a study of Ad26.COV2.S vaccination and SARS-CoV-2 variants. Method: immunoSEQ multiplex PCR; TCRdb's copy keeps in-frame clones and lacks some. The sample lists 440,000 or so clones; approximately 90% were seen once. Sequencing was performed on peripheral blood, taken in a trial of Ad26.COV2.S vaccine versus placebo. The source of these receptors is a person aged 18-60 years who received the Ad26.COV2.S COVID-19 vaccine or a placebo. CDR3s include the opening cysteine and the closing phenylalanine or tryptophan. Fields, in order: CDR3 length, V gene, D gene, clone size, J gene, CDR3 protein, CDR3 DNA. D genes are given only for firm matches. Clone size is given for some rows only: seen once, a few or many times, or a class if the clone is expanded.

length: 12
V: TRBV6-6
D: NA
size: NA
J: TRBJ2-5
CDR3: CASSYSEETQYF
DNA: TGTGCCAGCAGTTACTCGGAAGAGACCCAGTACTTC

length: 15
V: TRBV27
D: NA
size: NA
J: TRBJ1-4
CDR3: CASSLYPGINEKLFF
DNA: TGTGCCAGCAGTTTATATCCCGGGATTAATGAAAAACTGTTTTTT

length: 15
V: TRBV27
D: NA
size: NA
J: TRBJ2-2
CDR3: CASSFGGVPTGELFF
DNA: TGTGCCAGCAGTTTTGGGGGAGTGCCCACCGGGGAGCTGTTTTTT

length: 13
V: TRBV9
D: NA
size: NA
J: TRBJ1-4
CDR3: CASSVRPGEKLFF
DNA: TGTGCCAGCAGCGTACGTCCGGGGGAAAAACTGTTTTTT

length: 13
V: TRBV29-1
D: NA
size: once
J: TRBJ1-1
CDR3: CSVGQRMNTEAFF
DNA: TGCAGCGTTGGGCAGCGGATGAACACTGAAGCTTTCTTT

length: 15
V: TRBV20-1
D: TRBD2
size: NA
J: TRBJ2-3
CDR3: CSASSAGVGTDTQYF
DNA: TGCAGTGCTAGTTCAGCGGGGGTAGGGACAGATACGCAGTATTTT

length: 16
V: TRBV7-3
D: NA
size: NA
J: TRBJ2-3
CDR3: CASSPRGSISTDTQYF
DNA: TGTGCCAGCAGCCCTAGGGGCTCCATTAGCACAGATACGCAGTATTTT

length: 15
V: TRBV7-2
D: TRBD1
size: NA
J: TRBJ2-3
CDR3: CASSSTGVLTDTQYF
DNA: TGTGCCAGCAGCTCTACAGGGGTCCTGACGGATACGCAGTATTTT

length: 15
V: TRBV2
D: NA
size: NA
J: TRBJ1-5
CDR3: CASSKESGYPQPQHF
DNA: TGTGCCAGCAGCAAGGAGTCCGGGTACCCTCAGCCCCAGCATTTT

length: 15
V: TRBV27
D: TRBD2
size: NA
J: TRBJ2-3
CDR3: CASSISSGTTDTQYF
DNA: TGTGCCAGCAGTATCTCTAGCGGGACAACAGATACGCAGTATTTT

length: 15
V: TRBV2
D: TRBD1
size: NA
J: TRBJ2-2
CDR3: CASSDRDRPTGELFF
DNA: TGTGCCAGCAGTGACCGGGACAGGCCCACCGGGGAGCTGTTTTTT

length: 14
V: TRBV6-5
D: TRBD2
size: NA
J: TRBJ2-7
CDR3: CASRTSGVGYEQYF
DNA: TGTGCCAGCAGAACAAGCGGGGTTGGGTACGAGCAGTACTTC

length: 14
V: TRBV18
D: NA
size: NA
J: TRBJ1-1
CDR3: CASSPTVGAVEAFF
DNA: TGTGCCAGCTCACCAACGGTCGGAGCCGTCGAAGCTTTCTTT

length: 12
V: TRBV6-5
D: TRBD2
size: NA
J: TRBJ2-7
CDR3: CASSYRGGRQYF
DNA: TGTGCCAGCAGTTACCGGGGGGGGAGGCAGTACTTC

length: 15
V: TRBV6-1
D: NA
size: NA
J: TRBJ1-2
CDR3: CASSEVGLGGNGYTF
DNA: TGTGCCAGCAGTGAAGTGGGGCTGGGGGGGAATGGCTACACCTTC

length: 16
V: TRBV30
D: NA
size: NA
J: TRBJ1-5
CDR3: CAWRNQQGGSNQPQHF
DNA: TGTGCCTGGAGAAACCAACAAGGGGGGAGCAATCAGCCCCAGCATTTT

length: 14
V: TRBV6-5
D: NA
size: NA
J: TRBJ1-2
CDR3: CASTPSGLKLGYTF
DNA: TGTGCCAGCACCCCTAGTGGGTTGAAGTTGGGCTACACCTTC

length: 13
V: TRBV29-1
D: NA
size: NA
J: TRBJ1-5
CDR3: CSVAPSADQPQHF
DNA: TGCAGCGTTGCCCCGTCTGCGGATCAGCCCCAGCATTTT

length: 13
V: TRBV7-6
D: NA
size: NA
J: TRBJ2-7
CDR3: CASSPPGGGEQYF
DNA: TGTGCCAGCAGCCCCCCCGGGGGCGGCGAGCAGTACTTC

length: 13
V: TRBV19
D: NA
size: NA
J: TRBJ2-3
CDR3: CASSIGVTDTQYF
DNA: TGTGCCAGTAGTATAGGGGTGACAGATACGCAGTATTTT

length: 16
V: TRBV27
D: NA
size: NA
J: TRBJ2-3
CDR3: CASSLTPRVLTDTQYF
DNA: TGTGCCAGCAGTTTAACGCCCAGGGTTCTCACAGATACGCAGTATTTT

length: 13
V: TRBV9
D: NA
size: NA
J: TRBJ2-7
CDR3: CASSPSIAYEQYF
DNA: TGTGCCAGCAGCCCATCGATTGCCTACGAGCAGTACTTC

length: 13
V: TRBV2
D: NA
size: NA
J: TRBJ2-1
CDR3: CASGRLESNEQFF
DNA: TGTGCCAGCGGGCGACTAGAGAGCAATGAGCAGTTCTTC

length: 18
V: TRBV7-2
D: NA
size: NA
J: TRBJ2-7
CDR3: CASSFSGTPGLPSYEQYF
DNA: TGTGCCAGCAGCTTTAGCGGAACGCCGGGCCTCCCCTCCTACGAGCAGTACTTC

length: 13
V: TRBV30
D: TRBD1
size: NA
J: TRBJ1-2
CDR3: CAWSGTGNYGYTF
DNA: TGTGCCTGGAGTGGGACAGGGAACTATGGCTACACCTTC

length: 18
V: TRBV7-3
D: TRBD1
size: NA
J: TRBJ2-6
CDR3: CASSLPGQGRSGANVLTF
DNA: TGTGCCAGCAGCTTACCGGGACAGGGCCGCTCTGGGGCCAACGTCCTGACTTTC

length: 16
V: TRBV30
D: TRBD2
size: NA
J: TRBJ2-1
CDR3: CAWSGTSGSSYNEQFF
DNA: TGTGCCTGGAGTGGGACTAGCGGGAGCTCCTACAATGAGCAGTTCTTC

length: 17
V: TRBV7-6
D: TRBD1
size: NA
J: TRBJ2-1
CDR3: CASSQGTGGGPYNEQFF
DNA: TGTGCCAGCAGCCAAGGGACAGGGGGAGGCCCGTACAATGAGCAGTTCTTC

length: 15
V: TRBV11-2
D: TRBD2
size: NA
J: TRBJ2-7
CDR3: CASSFALAGLYEQYF
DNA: TGTGCCAGCAGCTTTGCACTAGCGGGCCTCTACGAGCAGTACTTC

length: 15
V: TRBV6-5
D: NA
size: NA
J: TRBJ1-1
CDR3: CASTGPGDRVNVAFF
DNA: TGTGCCAGCACTGGCCCCGGGGACCGAGTGAATGTAGCTTTCTTT

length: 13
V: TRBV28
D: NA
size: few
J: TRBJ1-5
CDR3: CASIPSSNQPQHF
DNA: TGTGCCAGCATTCCCTCAAGCAATCAGCCCCAGCATTTT

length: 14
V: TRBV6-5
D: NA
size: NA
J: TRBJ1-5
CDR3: CASSPRYSNQPQHF
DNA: TGTGCCAGCAGTCCCCGTTATAGCAATCAGCCCCAGCATTTT

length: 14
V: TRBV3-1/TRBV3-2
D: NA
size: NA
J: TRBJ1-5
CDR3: CASSQQGSNQPQHF
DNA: TGTGCCAGCAGCCAGCAGGGCAGCAATCAGCCCCAGCATTTT

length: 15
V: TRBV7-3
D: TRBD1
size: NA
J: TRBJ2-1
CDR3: CASSRDSLGYNEQFF
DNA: TGTGCCAGCAGCCGGGACAGCCTGGGGTACAATGAGCAGTTCTTC

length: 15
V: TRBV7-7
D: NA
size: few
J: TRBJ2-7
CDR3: CASSLGAGSSYEQYF
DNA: TGTGCTAGCAGCTTAGGGGCCGGGAGTTCCTACGAGCAGTACTTC

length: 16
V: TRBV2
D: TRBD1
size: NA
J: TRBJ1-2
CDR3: CASSRTGDSSIYGYTF
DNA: TGTGCCAGCAGTCGGACAGGGGACAGCTCAATCTATGGCTACACCTTC

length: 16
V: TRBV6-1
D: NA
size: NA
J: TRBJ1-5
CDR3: CASSELLGISNQPQHF
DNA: TGTGCCAGCAGTGAACTGCTGGGAATTAGCAATCAGCCCCAGCATTTT

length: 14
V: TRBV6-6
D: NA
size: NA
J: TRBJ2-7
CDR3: CASSYSSENYEQYF
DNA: TGTGCCAGCAGTTACTCTTCGGAAAACTACGAGCAGTACTTC

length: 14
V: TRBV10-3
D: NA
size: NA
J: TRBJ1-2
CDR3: CAIRRDGHNYGYTF
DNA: TGTGCCATCAGGAGGGACGGACATAACTATGGCTACACCTTC

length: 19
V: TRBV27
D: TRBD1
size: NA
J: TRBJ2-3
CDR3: CASSKKPGQGFKSTDTQYF
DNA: TGTGCCAGCAGTAAAAAGCCGGGACAGGGCTTCAAAAGCACAGATACGCAGTATTTT

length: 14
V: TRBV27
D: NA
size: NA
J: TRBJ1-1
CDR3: CASRSFRENTEAFF
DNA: TGTGCCAGCCGATCATTCAGGGAGAACACTGAAGCTTTCTTT

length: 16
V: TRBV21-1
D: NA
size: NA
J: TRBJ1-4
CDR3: CASSSHRGKEDEKLFF
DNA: TGTGCCAGCAGCTCTCACAGGGGCAAGGAAGACGAAAAACTGTTTTTT

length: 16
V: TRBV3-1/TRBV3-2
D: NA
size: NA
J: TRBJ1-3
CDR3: CASSQDPLRAGNTIYF
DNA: TGTGCCAGCAGCCAAGATCCCCTAAGGGCTGGAAACACCATATATTTT

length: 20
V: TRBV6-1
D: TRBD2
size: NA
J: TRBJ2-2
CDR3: CASSAPRLAGGLPNTGELFF
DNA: TGTGCCAGCAGTGCCCCCCGACTAGCGGGAGGCCTTCCGAACACCGGGGAGCTGTTTTTT

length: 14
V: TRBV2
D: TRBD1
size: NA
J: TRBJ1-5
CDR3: CASSGQGVGQPQHF
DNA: TGTGCCAGCAGTGGACAGGGGGTAGGCCAGCCCCAGCATTTT

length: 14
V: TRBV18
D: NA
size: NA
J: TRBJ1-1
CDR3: CASSPTRQNTEAFF
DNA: TGTGCCAGCTCACCAACGAGACAGAACACTGAAGCTTTCTTT

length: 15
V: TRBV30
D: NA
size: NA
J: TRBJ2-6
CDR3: CAWRGPVSGANVLTF
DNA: TGTGCCTGGAGGGGACCGGTCTCTGGGGCCAACGTCCTGACTTTC

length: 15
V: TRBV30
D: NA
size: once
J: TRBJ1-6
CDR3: CAWSVRSGYNSPLHF
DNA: TGTGCCTGGAGTGTACGTTCTGGTTACAATTCACCCCTCCACTTT

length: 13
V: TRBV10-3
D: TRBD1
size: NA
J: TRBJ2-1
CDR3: CAIARGQGNEQFF
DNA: TGTGCCATCGCGCGGGGACAGGGCAATGAGCAGTTCTTC

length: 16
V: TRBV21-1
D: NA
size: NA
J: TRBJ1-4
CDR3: CASSMGQTRRDEKLFF
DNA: TGTGCCAGCAGCATGGGGCAGACTAGAAGGGATGAAAAACTGTTTTTT

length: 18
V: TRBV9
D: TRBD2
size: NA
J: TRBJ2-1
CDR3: CASSVGTSGRAIWHEQFF
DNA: TGTGCCAGCAGCGTAGGGACTAGCGGGAGGGCCATTTGGCATGAGCAGTTCTTC

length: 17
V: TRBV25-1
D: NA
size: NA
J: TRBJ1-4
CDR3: CASSVAGRGVTNEKLFF
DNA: TGTGCCAGCAGTGTAGCAGGACGGGGCGTAACTAATGAAAAACTGTTTTTT

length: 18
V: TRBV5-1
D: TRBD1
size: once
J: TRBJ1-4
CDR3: CASSLGAGTGGAGEKLFF
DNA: TGCGCCAGCAGCTTGGGGGCCGGGACAGGGGGCGCTGGTGAAAAACTGTTTTTT

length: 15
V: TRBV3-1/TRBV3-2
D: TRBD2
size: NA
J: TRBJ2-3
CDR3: CASSSMGLDTDTQYF
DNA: TGTGCCAGCAGCTCAATGGGACTAGACACAGATACGCAGTATTTT

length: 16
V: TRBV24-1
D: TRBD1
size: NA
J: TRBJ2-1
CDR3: CATSDPRTGVRNEQFF
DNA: TGTGCCACCAGTGATCCGCGCACAGGGGTTCGTAATGAGCAGTTCTTC

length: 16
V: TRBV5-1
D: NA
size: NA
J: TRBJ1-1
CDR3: CASSPYIETRGTEAFF
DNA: TGCGCCAGCAGCCCGTATATTGAGACCAGGGGCACTGAAGCTTTCTTT

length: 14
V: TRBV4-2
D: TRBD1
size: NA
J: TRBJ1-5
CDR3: CASSQGGTGQPQHF
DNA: TGTGCCAGCAGCCAAGGGGGGACAGGGCAGCCCCAGCATTTT

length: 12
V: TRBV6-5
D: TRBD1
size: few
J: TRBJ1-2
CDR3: CASSRDSYGYTF
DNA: TGTGCCAGCAGTAGGGACAGCTATGGCTACACCTTC

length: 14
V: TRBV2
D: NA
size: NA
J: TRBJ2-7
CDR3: CASMRGTASYEQYF
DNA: TGTGCCAGCATGCGCGGGACAGCCTCCTACGAGCAGTACTTC